In this sample, the clone carrying this T cell receptor (beta chain) turned up a few times. This entry is derived from a study of blood T cell repertoires in COVID-19. About the research overall: In each case, the material was cDNA or gDNA derived from T cells, B-cell-depleted T cells, or PBMCs.

The repertoire was sequenced with immunoSEQ multiplex PCR; TCRdb's copy has only in-frame clones and lacks some. Of 150,000 to 200,000 clones in the sample, just over 85% are singletons; the top ten hold roughly 9.1%. The sequence came from a man aged 50 to 60 with active or convalescent COVID-19. Sequenced sample: peripheral blood.

CDR3 protein: CASSQDTGSEQYF. CDR3 DNA: TGTGCCAGCAGCCAAGATACAGGGAGCGAGCAGTACTTC. This rearrangement joins TRBV3-1 (or the pseudogene TRBV3-2) to TRBJ2-7; TRBD1 might be the D (6 bases). The CDR3 consists of 13 residues. Germline values: CDR1 LGHDT, CDR2 YNNKEL (reference sequence). V was clipped by 0 bases and J by 6 bases, with 9 bases between them.